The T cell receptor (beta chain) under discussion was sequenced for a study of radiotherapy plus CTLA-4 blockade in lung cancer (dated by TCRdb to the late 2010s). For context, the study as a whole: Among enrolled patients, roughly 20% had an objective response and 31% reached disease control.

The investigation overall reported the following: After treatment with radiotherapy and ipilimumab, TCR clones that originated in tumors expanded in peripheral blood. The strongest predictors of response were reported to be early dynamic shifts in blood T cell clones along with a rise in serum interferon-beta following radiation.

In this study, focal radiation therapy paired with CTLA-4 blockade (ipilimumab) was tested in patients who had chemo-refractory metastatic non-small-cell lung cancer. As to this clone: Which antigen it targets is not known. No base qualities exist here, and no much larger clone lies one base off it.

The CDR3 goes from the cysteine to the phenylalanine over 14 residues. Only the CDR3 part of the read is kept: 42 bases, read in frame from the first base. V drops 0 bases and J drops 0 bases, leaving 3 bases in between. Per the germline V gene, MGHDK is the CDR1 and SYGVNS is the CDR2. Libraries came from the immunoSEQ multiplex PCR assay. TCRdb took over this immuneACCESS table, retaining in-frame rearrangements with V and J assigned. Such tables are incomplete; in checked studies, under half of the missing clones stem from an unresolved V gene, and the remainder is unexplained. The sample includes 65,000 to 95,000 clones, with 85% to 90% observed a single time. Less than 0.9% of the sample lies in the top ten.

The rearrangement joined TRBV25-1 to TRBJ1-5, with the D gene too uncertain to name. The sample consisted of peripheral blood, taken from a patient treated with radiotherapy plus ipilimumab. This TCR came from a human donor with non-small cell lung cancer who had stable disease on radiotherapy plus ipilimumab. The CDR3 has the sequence CASSEYGSNQPQHF. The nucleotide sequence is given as TGTGCCAGCAGTGAATACGGTAGCAATCAGCCCCAGCATTTT.